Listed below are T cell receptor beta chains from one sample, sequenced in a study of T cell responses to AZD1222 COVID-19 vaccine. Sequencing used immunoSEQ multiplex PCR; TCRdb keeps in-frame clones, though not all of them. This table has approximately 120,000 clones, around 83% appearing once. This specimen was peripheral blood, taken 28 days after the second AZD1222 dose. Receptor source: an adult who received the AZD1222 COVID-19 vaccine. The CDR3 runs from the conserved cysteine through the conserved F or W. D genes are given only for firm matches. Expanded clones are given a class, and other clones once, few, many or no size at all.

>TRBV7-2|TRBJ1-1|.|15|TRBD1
CASSSTGAPRIEAFF
TGTGCCAGCAGCTCGACAGGGGCCCCACGGATTGAAGCTTTCTTT
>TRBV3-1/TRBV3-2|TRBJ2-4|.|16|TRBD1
CASSQAGQLAKNIQYF
TGTGCCAGCAGCCAAGCGGGACAGTTAGCCAAAAACATTCAGTACTTC
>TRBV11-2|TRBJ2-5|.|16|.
CASSLLGSSRPQTQYF
TGTGCCAGCAGCTTATTAGGTTCCAGTCGGCCCCAGACCCAGTACTTC
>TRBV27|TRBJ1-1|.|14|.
CASSLIGGLTEAFF
TGTGCCAGCAGTTTGATCGGGGGCCTCACTGAAGCTTTCTTT
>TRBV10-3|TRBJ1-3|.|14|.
CAITSGLKGNTIYF
TGTGCCATCACTTCAGGGTTGAAAGGAAACACCATATATTTT
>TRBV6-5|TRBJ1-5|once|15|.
CASTSQRGENQPQHF
TGTGCCAGCACCTCCCAAAGAGGGGAGAATCAGCCCCAGCATTTT
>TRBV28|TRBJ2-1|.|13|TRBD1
CASSLDRGNEQFF
TGTGCCAGCAGTCTGGACAGGGGGAATGAGCAGTTCTTC
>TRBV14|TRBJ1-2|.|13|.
CASSQAPEAGYTF
TGTGCCAGCAGCCAAGCTCCCGAGGCGGGCTACACCTTC
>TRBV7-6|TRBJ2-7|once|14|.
CASSRGFTENEQYF
TGTGCCAGCAGCCGGGGGTTCACAGAAAACGAGCAGTACTTC
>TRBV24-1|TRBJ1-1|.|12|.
CATSDRNTEAFF
TGTGCCACCAGTGACAGGAACACTGAAGCTTTCTTT
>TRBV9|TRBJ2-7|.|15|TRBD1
CASSLTRDSPYEQYF
TGTGCCAGCAGCTTGACCCGGGACAGTCCCTACGAGCAGTACTTC
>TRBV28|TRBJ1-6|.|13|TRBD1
CASPGTGMSPLHF
TGTGCCAGCCCCGGGACAGGGATGTCACCCCTCCACTTT
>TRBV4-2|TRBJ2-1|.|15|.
CASSQDKGSYNEQFF
TGTGCCAGCAGCCAAGATAAGGGCTCCTACAATGAGCAGTTCTTC
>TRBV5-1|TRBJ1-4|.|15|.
CASRNSPGRDEKLFF
TGCGCCAGCCGTAACTCTCCGGGGCGGGATGAAAAACTGTTTTTT
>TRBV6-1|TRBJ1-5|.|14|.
CASSEVRVGQPQHF
TGTGCCAGCAGTGAAGTGAGGGTGGGTCAGCCCCAGCATTTT
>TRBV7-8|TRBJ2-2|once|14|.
CASSYGPATGELFF
TGTGCCAGCAGCTATGGCCCCGCCACCGGGGAGCTGTTTTTT
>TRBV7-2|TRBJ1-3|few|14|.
CASSSNGGRNTIYF
TGTGCCAGCTCCTCGAATGGGGGCCGGAACACCATATATTTT
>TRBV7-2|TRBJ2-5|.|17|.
CASSLGPRGAFQETQYF
TGTGCCAGCAGCTTAGGGCCGAGGGGGGCCTTCCAAGAGACCCAGTACTTC
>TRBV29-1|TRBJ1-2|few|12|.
CSVNPPGDGYTF
TGCAGCGTGAACCCCCCAGGGGACGGCTACACCTTC
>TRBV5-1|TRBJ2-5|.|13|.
CASSLVLKETQYF
TGCGCCAGCAGCTTAGTCCTAAAAGAGACCCAGTACTTC
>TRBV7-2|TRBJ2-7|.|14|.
CASSLDGNEYEQYF
TGTGCCAGCAGCTTAGACGGAAACGAGTACGAGCAGTACTTC
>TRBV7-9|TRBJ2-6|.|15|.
CASSFASSGANVLTF
TGTGCCAGCAGCTTCGCGAGCTCTGGGGCCAACGTCCTGACTTTC
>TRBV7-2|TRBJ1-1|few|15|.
CASSLNWRTLSEAFF
TGTGCCAGCAGCTTAAATTGGAGGACTCTTTCTGAAGCTTTCTTT
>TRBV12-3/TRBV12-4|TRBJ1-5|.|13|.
CASSFTFGATQHF
TGTGCCAGCAGTTTCACGTTTGGCGCCACCCAGCATTTT
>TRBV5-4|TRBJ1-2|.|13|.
CASSSSLNYGYTF
TGTGCCAGCAGCTCCAGCCTTAACTATGGCTACACCTTC
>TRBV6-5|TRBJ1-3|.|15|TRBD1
CASSPRGGSGNTIYF
TGTGCCAGCAGTCCCAGGGGGGGAAGCGGAAACACCATATATTTT
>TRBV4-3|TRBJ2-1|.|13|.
CASGTQRYNEQFF
TGCGCCAGCGGGACTCAGAGATACAATGAGCAGTTCTTC
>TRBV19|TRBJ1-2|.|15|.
CASSISDTGIYGYTF
TGTGCCAGTAGTATAAGTGATACAGGGATCTATGGCTACACCTTC
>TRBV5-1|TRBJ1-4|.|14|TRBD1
CASSLTGGQEKLFF
TGCGCCAGCAGCTTGACAGGGGGCCAAGAAAAACTGTTTTTT
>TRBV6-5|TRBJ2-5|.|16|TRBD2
CASSFTSGGRRETQYF
TGTGCCAGCAGTTTCACTAGCGGGGGGCGGCGAGAGACCCAGTACTTC
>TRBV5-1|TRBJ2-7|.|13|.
CASSAGRLGEQYF
TGCGCCAGCAGCGCCGGTCGGCTGGGCGAGCAGTACTTC
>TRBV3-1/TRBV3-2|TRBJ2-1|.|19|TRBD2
CASSSSRTSGGRYYNEQFF
TGTGCCAGCAGCTCCTCCCGGACTAGCGGGGGGCGATACTACAATGAGCAGTTCTTC
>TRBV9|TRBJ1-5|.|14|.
CASSATGQDQPQHF
TGTGCCAGCAGCGCCACAGGACAAGATCAGCCCCAGCATTTT
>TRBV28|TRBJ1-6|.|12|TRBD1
CASRGDSPPLHF
TGTGCCAGCAGGGGGGACAGTCCACCCCTCCACTTT
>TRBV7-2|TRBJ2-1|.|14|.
CASSESWVSNEQFF
TGTGCCAGCAGCGAATCATGGGTGTCCAATGAGCAGTTCTTC
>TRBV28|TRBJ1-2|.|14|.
CASSLLIGSYGYTF
TGTGCCAGCAGCCTTCTGATCGGGTCCTATGGCTACACCTTC
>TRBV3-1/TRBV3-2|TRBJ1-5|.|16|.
CASSQGGGGRNQPQHF
TGTGCCAGCAGCCAGGGAGGGGGAGGGCGCAATCAGCCCCAGCATTTT